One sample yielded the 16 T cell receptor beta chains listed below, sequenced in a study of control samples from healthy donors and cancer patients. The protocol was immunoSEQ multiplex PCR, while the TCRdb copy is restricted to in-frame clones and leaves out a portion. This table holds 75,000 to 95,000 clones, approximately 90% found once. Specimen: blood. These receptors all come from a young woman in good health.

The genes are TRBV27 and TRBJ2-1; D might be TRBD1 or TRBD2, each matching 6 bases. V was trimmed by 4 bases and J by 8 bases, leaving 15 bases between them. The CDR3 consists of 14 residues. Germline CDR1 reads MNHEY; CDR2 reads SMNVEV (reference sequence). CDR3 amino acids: CASSSRVGGDEQFF. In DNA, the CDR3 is TGTGCCAGCAGTTCCCGAGTGGGGGGCGATGAGCAGTTCTTC.

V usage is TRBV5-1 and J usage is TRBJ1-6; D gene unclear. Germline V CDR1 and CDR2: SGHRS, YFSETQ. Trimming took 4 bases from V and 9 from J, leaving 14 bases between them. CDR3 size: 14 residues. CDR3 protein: CASSQTGEGSPLHF. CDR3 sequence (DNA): TGCGCCAGCAGCCAAACTGGTGAGGGTTCACCCCTCCACTTT.

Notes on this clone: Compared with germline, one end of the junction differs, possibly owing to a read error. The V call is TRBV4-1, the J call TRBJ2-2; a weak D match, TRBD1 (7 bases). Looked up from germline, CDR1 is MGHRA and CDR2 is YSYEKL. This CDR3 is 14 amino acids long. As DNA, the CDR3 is TGCGCCGGCAGGGGGAGGTTGGACACCGGGGAGCTGTTTTTT. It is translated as CAGRGRLDTGELFF.

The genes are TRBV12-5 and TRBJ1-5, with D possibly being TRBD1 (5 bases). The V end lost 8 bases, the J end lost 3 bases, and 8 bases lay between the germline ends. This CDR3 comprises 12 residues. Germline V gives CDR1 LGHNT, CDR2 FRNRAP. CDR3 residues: CASTGYNQPQHF. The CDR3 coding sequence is TGTGCTAGTACAGGATACAATCAGCCCCAGCATTTT. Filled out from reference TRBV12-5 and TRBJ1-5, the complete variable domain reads DARVTQTPRHKVTEMGQEVTMRCQPILGHNTVFWYRQTMMQGLELLAYFRNRAPLDDSGMPKDRFSAEMPDATLATLKIQPSEPRDSAVYFCASTGYNQPQHFGDGTRLSIL.

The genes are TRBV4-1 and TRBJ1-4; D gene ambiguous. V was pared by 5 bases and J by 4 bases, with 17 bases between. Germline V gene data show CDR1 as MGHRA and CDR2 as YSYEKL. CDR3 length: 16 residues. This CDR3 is CASSSLGRGDNEKLFF. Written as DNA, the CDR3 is TGCGCCAGCAGCTCGTTAGGACGGGGAGATAATGAAAAACTGTTTTTT.

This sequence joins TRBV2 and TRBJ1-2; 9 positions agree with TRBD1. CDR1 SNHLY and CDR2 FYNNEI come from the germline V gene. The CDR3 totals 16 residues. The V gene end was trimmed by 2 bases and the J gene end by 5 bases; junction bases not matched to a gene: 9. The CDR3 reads CASSESSTGGEYGYTF. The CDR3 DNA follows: TGTGCCAGCAGTGAATCTTCAACAGGGGGCGAGTATGGCTACACCTTC. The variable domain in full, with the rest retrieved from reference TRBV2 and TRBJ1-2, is EPEVTQTPSHQVTQMGQEVILRCVPISNHLYFYWYRQILGQKVEFLVSFYNNEISEKSEIFDDQFSVERPDGSNFTLKIRSTKLEDSAMYFCASSESSTGGEYGYTFGSGTRLTVV.

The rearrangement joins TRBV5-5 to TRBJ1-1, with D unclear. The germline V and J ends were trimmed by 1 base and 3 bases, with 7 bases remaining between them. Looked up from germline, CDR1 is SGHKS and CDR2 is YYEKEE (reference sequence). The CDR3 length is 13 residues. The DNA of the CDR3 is TGTGCCAGCAGCTTGTCTGTGGACACTGAAGCTTTCTTT. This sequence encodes CASSLSVDTEAFF. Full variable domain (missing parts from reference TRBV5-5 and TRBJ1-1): DAGVTQSPTHLIKTRGQQVTLRCSPISGHKSVSWYQQVLGQGPQFIFQYYEKEERGRGNFPDRFSARQFPNYSSELNVNALLLGDSALYLCASSLSVDTEAFFGQGTRLTVV.

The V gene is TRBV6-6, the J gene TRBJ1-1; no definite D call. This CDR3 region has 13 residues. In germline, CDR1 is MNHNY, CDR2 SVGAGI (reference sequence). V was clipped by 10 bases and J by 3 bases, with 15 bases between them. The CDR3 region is CATFEGWDTEAFF. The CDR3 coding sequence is TGTGCCACCTTCGAGGGCTGGGACACTGAAGCTTTCTTT.

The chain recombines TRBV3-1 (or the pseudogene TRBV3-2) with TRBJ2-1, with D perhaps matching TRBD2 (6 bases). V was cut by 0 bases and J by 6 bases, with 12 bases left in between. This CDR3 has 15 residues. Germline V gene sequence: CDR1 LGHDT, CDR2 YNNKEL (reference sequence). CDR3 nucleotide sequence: TGTGCCAGCAGCCAAGAGGGGGGTAGCTTCAATGAGCAGTTCTTC. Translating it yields CASSQEGGSFNEQFF.

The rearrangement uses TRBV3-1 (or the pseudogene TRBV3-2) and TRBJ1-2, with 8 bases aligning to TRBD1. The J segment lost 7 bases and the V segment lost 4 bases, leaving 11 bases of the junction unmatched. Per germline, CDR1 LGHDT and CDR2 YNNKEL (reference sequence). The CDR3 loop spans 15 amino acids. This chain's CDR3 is CASSPTRAGGFGYTF. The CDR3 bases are TGTGCCAGCAGCCCCACGCGGGCAGGGGGCTTTGGCTACACCTTC.

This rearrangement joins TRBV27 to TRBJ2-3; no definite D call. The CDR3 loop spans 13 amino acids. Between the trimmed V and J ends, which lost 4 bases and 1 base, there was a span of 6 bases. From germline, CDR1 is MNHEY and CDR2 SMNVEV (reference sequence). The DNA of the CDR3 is TGTGCCAGCAGTTGGATCCGCACAGATACGCAGTATTTT. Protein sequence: CASSWIRTDTQYF.

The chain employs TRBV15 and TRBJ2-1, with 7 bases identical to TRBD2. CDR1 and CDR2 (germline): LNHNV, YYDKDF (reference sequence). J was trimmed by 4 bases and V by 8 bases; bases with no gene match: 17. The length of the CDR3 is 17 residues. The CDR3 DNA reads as TGTGCCACCCAGACGAATAAGATGGGGGGGTATTACAATGAGCAGTTCTTC. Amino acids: CATQTNKMGGYYNEQFF.

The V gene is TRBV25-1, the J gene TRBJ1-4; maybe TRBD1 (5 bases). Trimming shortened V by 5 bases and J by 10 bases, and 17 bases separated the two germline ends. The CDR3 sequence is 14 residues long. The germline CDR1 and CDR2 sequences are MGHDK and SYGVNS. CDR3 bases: TGTGCCAGCAGTATAAATCAGGGTTGGGGAAAACTGTTTTTT. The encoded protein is CASSINQGWGKLFF.

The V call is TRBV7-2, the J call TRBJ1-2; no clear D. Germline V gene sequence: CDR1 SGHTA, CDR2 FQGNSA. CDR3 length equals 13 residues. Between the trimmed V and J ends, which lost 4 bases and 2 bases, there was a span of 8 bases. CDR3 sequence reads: CASSSWVNYGYTF. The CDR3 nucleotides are TGTGCCAGCAGCTCCTGGGTCAACTATGGCTACACCTTC.

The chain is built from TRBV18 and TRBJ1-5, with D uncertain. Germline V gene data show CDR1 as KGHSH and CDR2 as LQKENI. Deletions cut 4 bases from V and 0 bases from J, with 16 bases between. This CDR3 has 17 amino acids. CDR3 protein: CASSQVEQWNSNQPQHF. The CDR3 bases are TGTGCCAGCTCACAGGTCGAACAGTGGAATAGCAATCAGCCCCAGCATTTT.

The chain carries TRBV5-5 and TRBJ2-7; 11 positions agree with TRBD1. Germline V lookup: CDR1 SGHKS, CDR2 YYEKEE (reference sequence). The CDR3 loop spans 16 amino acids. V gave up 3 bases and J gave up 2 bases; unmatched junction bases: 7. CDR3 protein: CASSWRGQGGAYEQYF. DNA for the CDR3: TGTGCCAGCAGCTGGCGGGGACAGGGGGGAGCCTACGAGCAGTACTTC.